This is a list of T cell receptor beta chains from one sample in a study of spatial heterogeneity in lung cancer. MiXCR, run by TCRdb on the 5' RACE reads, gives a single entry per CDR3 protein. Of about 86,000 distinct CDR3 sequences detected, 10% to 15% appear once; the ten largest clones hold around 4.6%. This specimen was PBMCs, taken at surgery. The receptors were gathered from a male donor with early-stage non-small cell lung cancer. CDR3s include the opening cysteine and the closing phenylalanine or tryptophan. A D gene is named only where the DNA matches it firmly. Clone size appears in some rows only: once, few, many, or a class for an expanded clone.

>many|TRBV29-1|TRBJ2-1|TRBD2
TGCAGCGTTGAGCGCGGGGGGTATAGGGACAATGAGCAGTTCTTC
CSVERGGYRDNEQFF
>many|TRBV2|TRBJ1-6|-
TGTGCCAGCCTTGGGAGGGCAGTTCGGTCACCCCTCCACTTT
CASLGRAVRSPLHF
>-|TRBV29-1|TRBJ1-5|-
TGCAGCGTTGGCCAGGGCGATCAGCCCCAGCATTTT
CSVGQGDQPQHF
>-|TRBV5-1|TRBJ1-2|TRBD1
TGCGCCAGCAGCGGCGGGACAGGGGGCGCGTATGGCTACACCTTC
CASSGGTGGAYGYTF
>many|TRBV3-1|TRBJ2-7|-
TGTGCCAGCAGCCCCCTCGGAGACGAGCAGTACTTC
CASSPLGDEQYF
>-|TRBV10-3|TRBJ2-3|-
TGTGCCATCAGTGCGGGAAGGGTCAGCACAGATACGCAGTATTTT
CAISAGRVSTDTQYF
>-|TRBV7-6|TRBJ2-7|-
TGTGCCAGCAGCCCGTCCCGGAGTTCCTACCAGCAGTACTTC
CASSPSRSSYQQYF
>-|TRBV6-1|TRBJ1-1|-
TGTGCCAGCACCCTTGGGGTGAACACTGAAGCTTTCTTT
CASTLGVNTEAFF
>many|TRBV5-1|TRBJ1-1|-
TGCGCCAGCCAAGAAGGGGTAATAAGGGTGAACACTGAAGCTTTCTTT
CASQEGVIRVNTEAFF
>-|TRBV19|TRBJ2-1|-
TGTGCCAGTAGTATAGGGGTGGAATACAATGAGCAGTTCTTC
CASSIGVEYNEQFF
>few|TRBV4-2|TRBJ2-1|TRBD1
TGTGCCAGCAGCCAAGGGGGAGGGACAGGGATTTGGAATGAGCAGTTCTTC
CASSQGGGTGIWNEQFF
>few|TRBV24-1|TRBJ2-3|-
TGTGCCACCAGTGATTTGCCCGGGTCTAGCACAGATACGCAGTATTTT
CATSDLPGSSTDTQYF
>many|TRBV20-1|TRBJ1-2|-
TGCAGCCCAGGGATGGGTAAAGATGGCTACACCTTC
CSPGMGKDGYTF
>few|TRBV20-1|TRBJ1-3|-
TGCAGTGCTAGAGATAGGGGCGGTGGACCTGGAAACACCATATATTTT
CSARDRGGGPGNTIYF
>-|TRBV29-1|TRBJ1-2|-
TGCAGCGTTGAAAGGGGAGAGGATGGCTACACCTTC
CSVERGEDGYTF
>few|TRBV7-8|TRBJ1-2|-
TGTGCCAGCAGCTTAGCAGGGGAGTATGGCTACACCTTC
CASSLAGEYGYTF
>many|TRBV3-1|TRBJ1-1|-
TGTGCCAGCAGCCAATATTCTTCCGGGATGAACACTGAAGCTTTCTTT
CASSQYSSGMNTEAFF
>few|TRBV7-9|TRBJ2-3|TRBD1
TGTGCCAGCAGCCTGGACAGGCTCGACACAGATACGCAGTATTTT
CASSLDRLDTDTQYF
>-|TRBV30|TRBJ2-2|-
TGTGCCTGGACCCCGGATAGCCTGAACACCGGGGAGCTGTTTTTT
CAWTPDSLNTGELFF
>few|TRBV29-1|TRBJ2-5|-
TGCAGCGTTGTCAACTACCAAGAGACCCAGTACTTC
CSVVNYQETQYF
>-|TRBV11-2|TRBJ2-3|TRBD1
TGTGCCAGCAGTAACCGGGACAGGCTCCGGGGAGATACGCAGTATTTT
CASSNRDRLRGDTQYF
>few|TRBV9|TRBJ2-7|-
TGTGCCAGCAGCGTGTCCCCGTCACTCGAGCAGTACTTC
CASSVSPSLEQYF
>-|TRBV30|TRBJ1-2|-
TGTGCCTGGAGTGACGCGACGGGGAACTATGGCTACATCTTC
CAWSDATGNYGYIF
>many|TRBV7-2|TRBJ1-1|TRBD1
TGTGCCAGCAGCTTAGGGACAGGGTCTATGGGAACTGAAGCTTTCTTT
CASSLGTGSMGTEAFF
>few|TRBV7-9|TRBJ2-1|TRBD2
TGTGCCAGCAGCCGGACTAGCGGCGTCTACAATGAGCAGTTCTTC
CASSRTSGVYNEQFF
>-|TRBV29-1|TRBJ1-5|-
TGCAGCGCCCCCCCCCGCAATCAGCCCCAGCATTTT
CSAPPRNQPQHF
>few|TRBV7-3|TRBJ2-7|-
TGTGCCAGCAGCTTAAAGGGAGGGGGTCTTTACGAGCAGTACTTC
CASSLKGGGLYEQYF
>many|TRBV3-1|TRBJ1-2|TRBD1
TGTGCCAGCAGCCAAGTAGCCGGGTGGTCTGGACAGGGGCTACACTATGGCTACACCTTC
CASSQVAGWSGQGLHYGYTF
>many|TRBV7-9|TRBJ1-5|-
TGTGCCAGCGCGAAGGAGGGGCTGCAGCCCCAGCATTTT
CASAKEGLQPQHF